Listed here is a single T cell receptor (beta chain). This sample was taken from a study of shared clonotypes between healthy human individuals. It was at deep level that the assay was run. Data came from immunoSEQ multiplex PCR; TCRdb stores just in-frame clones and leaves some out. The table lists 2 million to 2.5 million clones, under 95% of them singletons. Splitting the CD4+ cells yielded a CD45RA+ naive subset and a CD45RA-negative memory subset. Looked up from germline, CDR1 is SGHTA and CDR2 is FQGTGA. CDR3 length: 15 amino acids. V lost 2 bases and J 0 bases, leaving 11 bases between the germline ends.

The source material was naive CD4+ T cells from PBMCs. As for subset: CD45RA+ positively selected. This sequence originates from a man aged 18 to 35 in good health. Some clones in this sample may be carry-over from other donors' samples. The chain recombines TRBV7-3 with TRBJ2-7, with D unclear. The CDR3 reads CASSLVSRSSYEQYF. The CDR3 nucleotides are TGTGCCAGCAGCTTAGTATCCCGGAGCTCCTACGAGCAGTACTTC.